Following are 5 T cell receptor beta chains from one sample sequenced in a study of blood T cell repertoires in COVID-19. The method was immunoSEQ multiplex PCR; TCRdb's version includes in-frame clones alone and lacks a portion of them. The sample includes 110,000 to 150,000 clones, roughly 80% of them seen just once. The specimen sequenced was peripheral blood. Receptor source: a human donor in a cohort sampled during active COVID-19.

This chain links TRBV24-1 with TRBJ1-1, with D perhaps matching TRBD1 (5 bases). The CDR3 sequence is 13 residues long. V was shortened by 6 bases and J by 4 bases, with 11 bases between the two germline ends. Germline CDR1 and CDR2: KGHDR and SFDVKD. The CDR3 here is CATSTGDGTEAFF. CDR3 sequence (DNA): TGTGCCACCAGTACGGGGGATGGCACTGAAGCTTTCTTT.

The gene calls are TRBV9 and TRBJ1-2; D is ambiguous. V lost 4 bases and J lost 2, with 12 bases in between. This CDR3 region has 14 residues. CDR1 and CDR2 from the germline V gene are SGDLS and YYNGEE. The CDR3: CASSSRSGNYGYTF. CDR3 DNA: TGTGCCAGCAGCTCAAGGTCGGGGAACTATGGCTACACCTTC.

Only one count was recorded for this clone. This chain connects TRBV6-2 or TRBV6-3 to TRBJ1-5, with unresolved D. The CDR3 is 13 amino acids. From germline, CDR1 is MNHEY and CDR2 SVGEGT. Trimming left V 4 bases short and J 6 bases short, with 10 bases between. CDR3 protein: CASSSQEAQPQHF. The CDR3 bases are TGTGCCAGCAGTTCCCAGGAGGCTCAGCCCCAGCATTTT.

A remark on this clone: Other DNA sequences within the sample encode an identical CDR3. The rearrangement joins TRBV19 to TRBJ1-2; a possible D gene is TRBD1 (6 bases). The CDR3 has 12 residues. Germline CDR1 and CDR2: LNHDA and SQIVND (reference sequence). V was shortened by 6 bases and J by 3 bases, with 8 bases between the two germline ends. As DNA, the CDR3 is TGTGCCAGTAGGGCAGGGGACTATGGCTACACCTTC. This translates into CASRAGDYGYTF.

The chain couples TRBV27 to TRBJ2-7; TRBD2 matches at 8 bases. The V gene's germline CDR1 is MNHEY and CDR2 SMNVEV (reference sequence). The CDR3 has 15 residues. The V segment lost 6 bases and the J segment 2 bases; nucleotides outside the gene matches: 9. CDR3 residues: CASRSPRAGAYEQYF. As DNA, the CDR3 is TGTGCCAGCAGGTCCCCACGAGCGGGGGCCTACGAGCAGTACTTC.